These T cell receptor beta chains were read from a single sample in a study of CD8+ T cells in alopecia areata. Sequencing used immunoSEQ multiplex PCR; TCRdb keeps in-frame clones, though not all of them. The sample carries about 98,000 clones, 35% to 45% recorded once. Specimen: CD4+ T cells sorted from blood. Receptors originate from a human donor with alopecia areata. CDR3s include the opening cysteine and the closing phenylalanine or tryptophan. Each record gives: J gene, D gene, V gene, clone size, CDR3 DNA, CDR3 protein. D genes are given only for firm matches. A clone size is listed for some rows: how often the clone was seen (once, few, many), or a class if it is expanded.

J gene: TRBJ1-2; D gene: -; V gene: TRBV5-1; clone size: -; CDR3 DNA: TGCGCCAGCAGCTCCCCTCTGGGTGGGACAAACTATGGCTACACCTTC; CDR3 protein: CASSSPLGGTNYGYTF
J gene: TRBJ2-7; D gene: TRBD2; V gene: TRBV28; clone size: -; CDR3 DNA: TGTGCCAGCATGGCGGGGGGCCTGCACGGCACCTACGAGCAGTACTTC; CDR3 protein: CASMAGGLHGTYEQYF
J gene: TRBJ1-1; D gene: -; V gene: TRBV29-1; clone size: -; CDR3 DNA: TGCAGCGTTGATACGGTTGCTATGAACACTGAAGCTTTCTTT; CDR3 protein: CSVDTVAMNTEAFF
J gene: TRBJ1-4; D gene: -; V gene: TRBV29-1; clone size: few; CDR3 DNA: TGCAGCGGCGGAGGGATGTTCGGTGAAAAACTGTTTTTT; CDR3 protein: CSGGGMFGEKLFF
J gene: TRBJ2-1; D gene: TRBD1; V gene: TRBV28; clone size: -; CDR3 DNA: TGTGCCAGCAGTTCCCTAGGGGGACAGATTTACAATGAGCAGTTCTTC; CDR3 protein: CASSSLGGQIYNEQFF
J gene: TRBJ1-6; D gene: -; V gene: TRBV5-6; clone size: -; CDR3 DNA: TGTGCCAGCAGCCGAGGACAGACCGATTCACCCCTCCACTTT; CDR3 protein: CASSRGQTDSPLHF
J gene: TRBJ2-3; D gene: TRBD2; V gene: TRBV4-3; clone size: -; CDR3 DNA: TGCGCCAGCAGCGCAGCGGGAGGGTTAGATACGCAGTATTTT; CDR3 protein: CASSAAGGLDTQYF
J gene: TRBJ2-5; D gene: -; V gene: TRBV6-5; clone size: few; CDR3 DNA: TGTGCCAGCAGACTCCTCGAGACCCAGTACTTC; CDR3 protein: CASRLLETQYF
J gene: TRBJ1-2; D gene: -; V gene: TRBV27; clone size: -; CDR3 DNA: TGTGCCAGCAGTTTAGAAGGCGAATATGGCTACACCTTC; CDR3 protein: CASSLEGEYGYTF
J gene: TRBJ2-3; D gene: TRBD2; V gene: TRBV28; clone size: few; CDR3 DNA: TGTGCCAGCAGCTCCCCGCGGGGGATCACAGATACGCAGTATTTT; CDR3 protein: CASSSPRGITDTQYF
J gene: TRBJ2-5; D gene: -; V gene: TRBV28; clone size: once; CDR3 DNA: TGTGCCAGCATGGTGGGTCGCCAAGAGACCCAGTACTTC; CDR3 protein: CASMVGRQETQYF
J gene: TRBJ1-2; D gene: -; V gene: TRBV29-1; clone size: -; CDR3 DNA: TGCAGCGTTGAAGACCAGGGCCGGCTCGCGAAGGGCTACACCTTC; CDR3 protein: CSVEDQGRLAKGYTF
J gene: TRBJ1-1; D gene: -; V gene: TRBV28; clone size: few; CDR3 DNA: TGTGCCAGCCGATGGGCGAGCACTGAAGCTTTCTTT; CDR3 protein: CASRWASTEAFF
J gene: TRBJ1-2; D gene: -; V gene: TRBV25-1; clone size: -; CDR3 DNA: TGTGCCAGCAGTGCCACAGGGAATCACACCTTC; CDR3 protein: CASSATGNHTF
J gene: TRBJ1-1; D gene: -; V gene: TRBV29-1; clone size: once; CDR3 DNA: TGCAGCGTTGAAGTGCTGGGGCGGGTTACTGAAGCTTTCTTT; CDR3 protein: CSVEVLGRVTEAFF
J gene: TRBJ1-3; D gene: -; V gene: TRBV4-1; clone size: -; CDR3 DNA: TGCGCCAGCAGCCAAGCGCATGGAAACACCATATATTTT; CDR3 protein: CASSQAHGNTIYF
J gene: TRBJ2-5; D gene: TRBD1; V gene: TRBV29-1; clone size: -; CDR3 DNA: TGCAGCGTTTCGGGGACAGGGTCAGGGGAGACCCAGTACTTC; CDR3 protein: CSVSGTGSGETQYF
J gene: TRBJ2-7; D gene: -; V gene: TRBV29-1; clone size: few; CDR3 DNA: TGCAGCGTTTGTTTATCTACCGAGACGCTCTCAAGGGGCACCTACGAGCAGTACTTC; CDR3 protein: CSVCLSTETLSRGTYEQYF
J gene: TRBJ1-1; D gene: TRBD1; V gene: TRBV29-1; clone size: -; CDR3 DNA: TGCAGCGTTTACAGGGGCTGGACTGAAGCTTTCTTT; CDR3 protein: CSVYRGWTEAFF
J gene: TRBJ1-1; D gene: -; V gene: TRBV30; clone size: once; CDR3 DNA: TGTGCCTGGAGGGGAATGAACACTGAAGCTTTCTTT; CDR3 protein: CAWRGMNTEAFF
J gene: TRBJ2-7; D gene: TRBD1; V gene: TRBV27; clone size: -; CDR3 DNA: TGTGCCAGCCGACAGGGGTTCGGCGAGCAGTACTTC; CDR3 protein: CASRQGFGEQYF
J gene: TRBJ2-3; D gene: TRBD2; V gene: TRBV5-1; clone size: few; CDR3 DNA: TGCGCCAGCAGCCCCGGTCGGGGGGGCGCAGATACGCAGTATTTT; CDR3 protein: CASSPGRGGADTQYF
J gene: TRBJ2-1; D gene: -; V gene: TRBV29-1; clone size: few; CDR3 DNA: TGCAGCGTTGAAAAGGCCCAGGGCAGGGCGGAGCAGTTCTTC; CDR3 protein: CSVEKAQGRAEQFF
J gene: TRBJ1-2; D gene: TRBD1; V gene: TRBV7-2; clone size: once; CDR3 DNA: TGTGCCAGCATCCCACAGGGGGCAATCTATGGCTACACCTTC; CDR3 protein: CASIPQGAIYGYTF
J gene: TRBJ1-4; D gene: TRBD1; V gene: TRBV28; clone size: -; CDR3 DNA: TGTGCCAGCAGTTTAGACAGGGGGAATGAAAAACTGTTTTTT; CDR3 protein: CASSLDRGNEKLFF
J gene: TRBJ1-1; D gene: -; V gene: TRBV30; clone size: once; CDR3 DNA: TGTGCCTGGAGTGTTCTCAATGAGGGAGCTTTCTTT; CDR3 protein: CAWSVLNEGAFF
J gene: TRBJ2-7; D gene: TRBD2; V gene: TRBV15; clone size: few; CDR3 DNA: TGTGCCACCAGCAGAGATCGGAGGGCTAGCGGGAGGGAAGAGCAGTACTTC; CDR3 protein: CATSRDRRASGREEQYF
J gene: TRBJ1-2; D gene: TRBD1; V gene: TRBV29-1; clone size: few; CDR3 DNA: TGCAGCGTCGACAGGGCGGGCTACACCTTC; CDR3 protein: CSVDRAGYTF
J gene: TRBJ2-3; D gene: -; V gene: TRBV29-1; clone size: few; CDR3 DNA: TGCAGCGTGGACAGTGAGATCACAGATACGCAGTATTTT; CDR3 protein: CSVDSEITDTQYF
J gene: TRBJ1-1; D gene: -; V gene: TRBV29-1; clone size: -; CDR3 DNA: TGCAGCGTTGGGGTAAGGGGGGCCTACAGTGAAGCTTTCTTT; CDR3 protein: CSVGVRGAYSEAFF
J gene: TRBJ2-2; D gene: -; V gene: TRBV7-2; clone size: -; CDR3 DNA: TGTGCCAGCAGCTTCCTAGCCGGGGAGCTGTTTTTT; CDR3 protein: CASSFLAGELFF
J gene: TRBJ1-2; D gene: TRBD1; V gene: TRBV29-1; clone size: -; CDR3 DNA: TGCAGCGTAGAGGGGGCGAACGGCTACACCTTC; CDR3 protein: CSVEGANGYTF
J gene: TRBJ2-2; D gene: TRBD2; V gene: TRBV5-4; clone size: -; CDR3 DNA: TGTGCCAGCAGCTGGACTAGCGGTAACACCGGGGAGCTGTTTTTT; CDR3 protein: CASSWTSGNTGELFF
J gene: TRBJ2-5; D gene: -; V gene: TRBV28; clone size: -; CDR3 DNA: TGTGCCAGCAGTACCGCAGGGGCCGGGTATGGGGAGACCCAGTACTTC; CDR3 protein: CASSTAGAGYGETQYF
J gene: TRBJ2-3; D gene: -; V gene: TRBV29-1; clone size: -; CDR3 DNA: TGCAGCGTTGGTCGCAGCTTCACAGATACGCAGTATTTT; CDR3 protein: CSVGRSFTDTQYF
J gene: TRBJ1-2; D gene: TRBD1; V gene: TRBV15; clone size: -; CDR3 DNA: TGTGCCACCAGCAGAGGAGGAGGACAGGGAGGAAGGGATGGCTACACCTTC; CDR3 protein: CATSRGGGQGGRDGYTF
J gene: TRBJ2-5; D gene: -; V gene: TRBV7-2; clone size: -; CDR3 DNA: TGTGCCAGCAGCACGGCTGTACTAGTCCAAGAGACCCAGTACTTC; CDR3 protein: CASSTAVLVQETQYF
J gene: TRBJ2-1; D gene: -; V gene: TRBV4-3; clone size: -; CDR3 DNA: TGCGCCAGCAGCCATAGCGGCGAGCAGTTCTTC; CDR3 protein: CASSHSGEQFF
J gene: TRBJ2-5; D gene: -; V gene: TRBV2; clone size: once; CDR3 DNA: TGTGCCAGCAGCGTGGACTCTACCGCGAAGACCCAGTACTTC; CDR3 protein: CASSVDSTAKTQYF
J gene: TRBJ2-1; D gene: TRBD2; V gene: TRBV5-6; clone size: -; CDR3 DNA: TGTGCCAGCAGCTTGGTAATTGGCGGGAGGGCCTGGGATGAGCAGTTCTTC; CDR3 protein: CASSLVIGGRAWDEQFF
J gene: TRBJ2-3; D gene: -; V gene: TRBV5-1; clone size: few; CDR3 DNA: TGCGCCAGCAGCTCCACACCCCGGGACCTGCCAGATACGCAGTATTTT; CDR3 protein: CASSSTPRDLPDTQYF
J gene: TRBJ2-3; D gene: -; V gene: TRBV5-1; clone size: -; CDR3 DNA: TGCGCCAGCAGGGCTCTTCCTAGCACAGATACGCAGTATTTT; CDR3 protein: CASRALPSTDTQYF